This T cell receptor beta chain was recovered during a study of cytomegalovirus exposure and HLA in healthy donors. Study-level findings and limits: Both high specificity and high sensitivity reportedly marked the classifier's diagnosis of cytomegalovirus status. A previous analysis found most TCR beta V segments productive roughly 90% or roughly 30% of the time.

This clone was seen a single time. The antigen remains unidentified. Germline-derived CDR1 and CDR2 are LGHNT and FRNRAP. V dropped 0 bases and J dropped 5 bases, with 14 bases sitting between them. This CDR3 spans 15 amino acids. Use of 60 Vbeta and 13 Jbeta primers characterized the PCR. TCRdb keeps only in-frame clones here, not all; method: immunoSEQ multiplex PCR. The data contain roughly 90,000 clones, approximately 85% of them seen just once; the ten biggest clones take up 3.4%. Sequenced input: PBMCs. The clonotype was recovered from a man in his thirties or forties in good health and CMV-seropositive. The V gene is TRBV12-5, the J gene TRBJ2-7; D is undetermined. The CDR3 is CASGLVVSTADEQYF. In DNA, the CDR3 is TGTGCTAGTGGTTTGGTGGTCAGTACCGCGGACGAGCAGTACTTC.